This T cell receptor beta chain is drawn from a study of T cell responses to AZD1222 COVID-19 vaccine. Overall study: Some second doses came at about 4 weeks and others at about 12 weeks; these were pooled. General study results and limits: Across spike, vaccine-associated CD4 TCRs were found, dominant at 160-218 and 743-854. Just a handful of AZD1222 recipients tested seropositive at baseline.

Turning to this clone: Its antigen is not identified.

Assay used: immunoSEQ multiplex PCR; TCRdb lists only in-frame clones, some missing. Of about 100,000 clones in the sample, around 95% were seen once. The source was peripheral blood, collected on day 0 of AZD1222 vaccination. The clonotype originates from an adult in good health.

The CDR3 bases are TGTGCCAGCAGTCCGACAGACAATCAGCCCCAGCATTTT. Its translation: CASSPTDNQPQHF. The rearrangement links TRBV12-3 or TRBV12-4 to TRBJ1-5; D perhaps matches TRBD1 (5 bases). The V end was cut by 5 bases, the J end by 3 bases, with 8 bases between. The length of the CDR3 is 13 residues.